These T cell receptor beta chains were read from a single sample in a study of blood T cell repertoires in COVID-19. Only in-frame clones appear in the TCRdb table, and some are missing; sequencing was by immunoSEQ multiplex PCR. The sample comprises roughly 34,000 clones, 75% to 80% of which are singletons, and 16% rests with the top ten. Source material: peripheral blood. These receptors all come from a human donor in a cohort sampled during active COVID-19. The CDR3 runs from the conserved cysteine through the conserved F or W. The D gene is left open where the match is weak. Size tells how often a clone was seen (once, few, many) or the class of an expanded clone, and some rows leave it out.

CDR3 | DNA | J | size | V | D
CASSGTGDQPQHF | TGTGCCAGTTCCGGGACAGGGGATCAGCCCCAGCATTTT | TRBJ1-5 | once | TRBV6-5 | TRBD1
CASSSLRQGPGAQYF | TGTGCCAGCAGCTCACTTCGACAGGGCCCAGGGGCCCAGTACTTC | TRBJ2-5 | . | TRBV7-9 | TRBD1
CASRQMSGRGGNEQFF | TGCGCCAGCAGACAGATGAGCGGGAGGGGGGGCAATGAGCAGTTCTTC | TRBJ2-1 | . | TRBV4-1 | TRBD2
CAWTYRGEGAFF | TGTGCCTGGACCTACAGGGGCGAGGGAGCTTTCTTT | TRBJ1-1 | . | TRBV30 | TRBD1
CASSSSSGNSYEQYF | TGTGCCAGCAGTTCTTCTAGCGGAAACTCCTACGAGCAGTACTTC | TRBJ2-7 | . | TRBV28 | TRBD2
CASSPGQGIPYGYTF | TGTGCCAGCAGCCCGGGACAGGGAATCCCCTATGGCTACACCTTC | TRBJ1-2 | few | TRBV5-6 | TRBD1
CASSPAGTGAGGYTF | TGTGCCAGCAGTCCGGCCGGGACAGGGGCGGGGGGCTACACCTTC | TRBJ1-2 | . | TRBV6-5 | TRBD1
CASRRQETQYF | TGTGCCAGCAGACGACAGGAGACCCAGTACTTC | TRBJ2-5 | . | TRBV3-1/TRBV3-2 | .
CASSFPIQGGNTQYF | TGTGCCAGCAGTTTCCCCATACAGGGGGGGAATACGCAGTATTTT | TRBJ2-3 | . | TRBV28 | .
CASSERLAGVGETQYF | TGTGCCAGCAGCGAAAGACTAGCGGGAGTCGGGGAGACCCAGTACTTC | TRBJ2-5 | . | TRBV9 | TRBD2